This is a list of T cell receptor beta chains from one sample in a study of beta chain features in type 1 diabetes. Repertoires were generated with immunoSEQ multiplex PCR, while TCRdb's copy carries only in-frame clones and drops some. The sample contains about 660,000 clones, around 15% of which appear only once. Sequencing was carried out using naive CD4+ T cells from blood. The receptor source for this set is a man younger than 35 with type 1 diabetes. The CDR3 runs from the conserved cysteine through the conserved F or W. The order of the fields is V gene, D gene, clone size, J gene, CDR3 DNA, CDR3 protein. The D gene is left open where the match is weak. The listing skips clone size in some rows; elsewhere it reads once, few, many or a size class.

TRBV20-1	.	.	TRBJ2-5	TGCAGTGCTAGACCTACGGAGACCCAGTACTTC	CSARPTETQYF
TRBV10-2	.	.	TRBJ2-5	TGCGCCAGCCGCGTGCGGACTGCACAAGAGACCCAGTACTTC	CASRVRTAQETQYF
TRBV27	TRBD1	few	TRBJ2-6	TGTGCCAGCAGTATACACAGAGACAGGGCTGGGGCCAACGTCCTGACTTTC	CASSIHRDRAGANVLTF
TRBV18	.	.	TRBJ2-7	TGTGCCAGCTCATCCGGGACACTTTCCTACGAGCAGTACTTC	CASSSGTLSYEQYF
TRBV6-5	.	.	TRBJ2-1	TGTGCCAGCAGTTTGGCGACAGTGCACTACAATGAGCAGTTCTTC	CASSLATVHYNEQFF
TRBV30	TRBD1	few	TRBJ2-7	TGTGCCTGGAGCGTTCGGGACAGAAGTATCTCCTACGAGCAGTACTTC	CAWSVRDRSISYEQYF
TRBV30	.	few	TRBJ1-5	TGTGCCTGGAGCCCTGAACGGCAGCCCCAGCATTTT	CAWSPERQPQHF
TRBV7-2	.	few	TRBJ1-3	TGTGCCAGCAGCTTAGTGAGCCCTATCGTTCTCTCTGGAAACACCATATATTTT	CASSLVSPIVLSGNTIYF
TRBV4-1	.	few	TRBJ1-2	TGCGCCAGCAGCCCGGCTGTGGCGCGGGACTATGGCTACACCTTC	CASSPAVARDYGYTF
TRBV7-9	.	.	TRBJ1-2	TGTGCCAGCAGCCCAAGGGGGGAGAATGGCTACACCTTC	CASSPRGENGYTF
TRBV28	.	few	TRBJ1-2	TGTGCCACCGGCACCCCGCCGGGCTATGGCTACACCTTC	CATGTPPGYGYTF
TRBV7-3	.	few	TRBJ2-3	TGTGCCAGCAGCTCGACTAAAGATACGCAGTATTTT	CASSSTKDTQYF
TRBV7-2	.	.	TRBJ2-3	TGTGCCAGCAGCTTCTCTAGGACAGTCACAGATACGCAGTATTTT	CASSFSRTVTDTQYF
TRBV6-5	TRBD2	few	TRBJ2-7	TGTGCCAGCAGCCGACGGACTAGCGGGAGCGACGAGCAGTACTTC	CASSRRTSGSDEQYF
TRBV7-2	TRBD2	few	TRBJ2-3	TGTGCCAGCAGCCCAGGCGGGACTAGCGGCGTTGCTACGCAGTATTTT	CASSPGGTSGVATQYF
TRBV9	TRBD1	.	TRBJ2-5	TGTGCCAGCAGCGTATTAGCAGGGGGCATGAAAGAGACCCAGTACTTC	CASSVLAGGMKETQYF
TRBV9	.	few	TRBJ2-1	TGTGCCAGCAGCGTAGACGGGGGACCGTGGTTCTTC	CASSVDGGPWFF
TRBV28	.	.	TRBJ2-7	TGTGCCAGCAGTTTAATTTCCAGGGCAAACGAGCAGTACTTC	CASSLISRANEQYF
TRBV6-5	.	few	TRBJ1-4	TGTGCCAGCAGTTACTCGTCGGGACGGGAAAAACTGTTTTTT	CASSYSSGREKLFF
TRBV30	.	.	TRBJ1-6	TGTGCCTGGACAGGGTGGAATTCACCCCTCCACTTT	CAWTGWNSPLHF
TRBV21-1	.	few	TRBJ2-7	TGTGCCAGCAGCAAAGGGCTCCTAGCGGGGGGCGATAGCTCCTACGAGCAGTACTTC	CASSKGLLAGGDSSYEQYF
TRBV7-2	.	.	TRBJ2-7	TGTGCCAGCAGCTTACAGAGCAGCTCCTACGAGCAGTACTTC	CASSLQSSSYEQYF
TRBV4-2	.	.	TRBJ2-1	TGTGCCAGCAGCCAAGATTTTAGAGGCAATGAGCAGTTCTTC	CASSQDFRGNEQFF
TRBV15	.	.	TRBJ2-6	TGTGCCACCAGCAGAGATCCGATTTTTGGGGGGACCACTGGGGCCAACGTCCTGACTTTC	CATSRDPIFGGTTGANVLTF
TRBV9	TRBD1	few	TRBJ2-1	TGTGCCAGCAGCGTAGGAGAGGACAGGGGCCACAATGAGCAGTTCTTC	CASSVGEDRGHNEQFF
TRBV4-1	TRBD1	.	TRBJ2-2	TGCGCCAGCAGTTCGGGACAGCCCACCGGGGAGCTGTTTTTT	CASSSGQPTGELFF
TRBV5-1	.	.	TRBJ1-4	TGCGCCAGCAGCCGGGGGACTCAGGATGGTGGTGAAAAACTGTTTTTT	CASSRGTQDGGEKLFF
TRBV30	TRBD1	.	TRBJ2-3	TGTGCCTGGGGTCCCTGGGACAGGGTGACAGATACGCAGTATTTT	CAWGPWDRVTDTQYF
TRBV30	.	.	TRBJ1-6	TGTGCCTGCAATGGCGTCCCTACATGGAAGGGATCCTATAATTCACCCCTCCACTTT	CACNGVPTWKGSYNSPLHF
TRBV19	.	.	TRBJ1-2	TGTGCCACGGCCCTATCTGGGGCTATCTATGGCTACACCTTC	CATALSGAIYGYTF
TRBV27	.	.	TRBJ1-2	TGTGCCAGCAGTTTCTGGCAGGGTAGCGGCTACACCTTC	CASSFWQGSGYTF